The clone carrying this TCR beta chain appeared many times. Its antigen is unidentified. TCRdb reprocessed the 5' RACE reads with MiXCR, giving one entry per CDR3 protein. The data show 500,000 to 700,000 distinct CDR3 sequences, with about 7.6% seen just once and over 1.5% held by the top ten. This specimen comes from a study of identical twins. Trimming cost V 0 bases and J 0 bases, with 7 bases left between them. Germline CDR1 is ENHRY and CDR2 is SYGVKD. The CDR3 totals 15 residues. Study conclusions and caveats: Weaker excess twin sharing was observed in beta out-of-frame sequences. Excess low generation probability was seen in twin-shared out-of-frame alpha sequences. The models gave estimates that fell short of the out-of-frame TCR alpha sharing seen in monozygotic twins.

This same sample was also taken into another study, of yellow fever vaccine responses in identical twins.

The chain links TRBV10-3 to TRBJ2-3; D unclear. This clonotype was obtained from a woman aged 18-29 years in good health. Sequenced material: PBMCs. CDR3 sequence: CAISESGVSTDTQYF. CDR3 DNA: TGTGCCATCAGTGAGTCAGGTGTGAGCACAGATACGCAGTATTTT.